Included here is one TCR beta chain sequence, with context. As yet, its antigen is unknown. Time point of the sample: newly diagnosed GD, antithyroid drugs for less than 3 months. PBMC RNA served as the TCR library source. These data originate in a study of regulatory T cells in long-lasting Graves disease. For the study at large: Graves' patients diagnosed newly had used antithyroid drugs under 3 months. Study-level findings and limits: Patients with persistent disease shared under 3,500 public clonotypes, outpacing the roughly 1,000 shared by new patients.

The germline CDR1 and CDR2 sequences are ENHRY and SYGVKD. With 2 bases removed from V and 1 base from J, the gap between germline ends came to 8 bases. The CDR3 totals 14 residues. Arm-PCR of CDR3 regions and iRepertoire HTBI primers were the basis on which TCR beta libraries were built. TCRdb re-analysed the multiplex PCR reads in MiXCR, keeping a single row per CDR3 protein. The sample holds roughly 500,000 distinct CDR3 sequences; 14% are singletons and the top ten take approximately 15%. The sample was also linked to a second study, of T cells in Graves' hyperthyroidism and ophthalmopathy. As reported in that work: In the first-round RT-PCR of the TCR CDR3, the HTBI primer set was used.

The sample in question was peripheral blood mononuclear cells (PBMCs), obtained at new diagnosis, from a patient treated with antithyroid drugs. The source of this sequence is a woman in her forties or fifties with Graves disease. This chain joins TRBV10-3 and TRBJ1-1; D call uncertain. The CDR3 DNA is TGTGCCATCAGTGAGCCCACAAAGAACACTGAAGCTTTCTTT. As protein: CAISEPTKNTEAFF.